The next 11 T cell receptor beta chains were all read from a single sample in a study of blood T cell repertoires in COVID-19. Using immunoSEQ multiplex PCR, the repertoire was profiled, and TCRdb retains in-frame clones only, with some absent. The sample shows over 80,000 clones, around 88% of them seen only once. Material for sequencing was peripheral blood. The receptors come from an elderly man with active or convalescent COVID-19.

The V gene is TRBV5-1, the J gene TRBJ2-3, with 11 nucleotides matching TRBD2. This CDR3 contains 16 residues. J gave up 0 bases and V 4 bases, and 4 bases lay outside the gene matches. In germline, CDR1 is SGHRS, CDR2 YFSETQ. The CDR3 bases are TGCGCCAGCAGCAAAGGACTAGCGGGTAGCACAGATACGCAGTATTTT. This gives the protein CASSKGLAGSTDTQYF.

The chain uses TRBV7-9 and TRBJ2-3; TRBD2 matches 10 bases. V was pared by 0 bases and J by 5 bases, with 5 bases of the junction left unmatched. The CDR3 runs to 16 residues. Germline V CDR1 and CDR2: SEHNR, FQNEAQ (reference sequence). CDR3 bases: TGTGCCAGCAGCTTAGCCCTAGCGGGAGTTCTAGATACGCAGTATTTT. This sequence encodes CASSLALAGVLDTQYF.

CDR3 sequence: CASSPGTSGSPREQFF. CDR3 sequence (DNA): TGCGCCAGCAGCCCCGGGACTAGCGGGAGTCCCCGGGAGCAGTTCTTC. This chain links TRBV4-1 with TRBJ2-1; 14 bases agree with TRBD2. The CDR3 consists of 16 residues. Per the germline V gene, CDR1 is MGHRA and CDR2 is YSYEKL. V was clipped by 4 bases and J by 10 bases; unmatched bases: 9.

The chain uses TRBV27 and TRBJ1-6; 8 bases map to TRBD1. V gave up 6 bases and J gave up 8 bases; unmatched junction bases: 3. Germline lookup yields CDR1 MNHEY and CDR2 SMNVEV (reference sequence). The CDR3 covers 13 residues. CDR3 DNA sequence: TGTGCCAGCAGGACAGGGGTGGATTCACCCCTCCACTTT. Its translation: CASRTGVDSPLHF.

This clone came up once. The rearrangement uses TRBV7-2 and TRBJ1-2; unclear D gene. This CDR3 comprises 13 residues. Germline V lookup: CDR1 SGHTA, CDR2 FQGNSA. Between the trimmed V and J ends, which lost 3 bases and 6 bases, there was a span of 11 bases. The CDR3 DNA sequence: TGTGCCAGCAGCTTCTACCCTCCCGATGGCTACACCTTC. As protein: CASSFYPPDGYTF.

V and J are TRBV2 and TRBJ1-6; a possible D gene is TRBD1 (6 bases). The CDR3 consists of 15 residues. With 7 bases removed from V and 1 base from J, the gap between germline ends came to 11 bases. CDR1 and CDR2 (germline): SNHLY, FYNNEI. The CDR3: CASTPGQSYNSPLHF. CDR3 DNA: TGTGCCAGCACCCCTGGACAGTCCTATAATTCACCCCTCCACTTT.

The V gene is TRBV19, the J gene TRBJ2-7, with 12 bases matching TRBD2. Germline CDR1 LNHDA, CDR2 SQIVND (reference sequence). V gave up 5 bases and J gave up 0 bases; unmatched junction bases: 5. This CDR3 has 16 amino acids. DNA of the CDR3: TGTGCCAGTAGTCCGGAGACTAGCGGGAGCTCCTACGAGCAGTACTTC. Translated: CASSPETSGSSYEQYF.

This clone was seen a few times. One end of the junction fails to match germline, which may point to a read error. The chain links TRBV19 to TRBJ1-2; D is possibly TRBD1 (5 bases). CDR1 is LNHDA and CDR2 is SQIVND in the germline V gene (reference sequence). CDR3 length equals 14 residues. CDR3 in DNA: TGTGCCAGTAATATAGGGACTGGGGACTATGGCTACACCTTC. This encodes CASNIGTGDYGYTF.

The chain is built from TRBV3-1 (or the pseudogene TRBV3-2) and TRBJ2-1, with D hard to call. V gave up 0 bases and J gave up 9 bases, with 9 bases separating them. Germline CDR1 reads LGHDT; CDR2 reads YNNKEL (reference sequence). This CDR3 has 13 amino acids. In DNA form, the CDR3 reads TGTGCCAGCAGCCAAGATATGGCTTGTGAGCAGTTCTTC. This encodes CASSQDMACEQFF.

The chain uses TRBV7-9 and TRBJ2-1, with 14 bases aligning to TRBD2. The length of the CDR3 is 16 residues. Looked up from germline, CDR1 is SEHNR and CDR2 is FQNEAQ (reference sequence). Losses at the gene ends were 4 bases for V and 6 bases for J; bases not matched to a gene: 5. This chain's CDR3 is CASSSPGLAGVNEQFF. The CDR3 DNA is TGTGCCAGCAGCTCGCCGGGACTAGCGGGAGTCAATGAGCAGTTCTTC.

The V call is TRBV4-1, the J call TRBJ2-2; 12 nucleotides agree with TRBD2. Germline V gene data show CDR1 as MGHRA and CDR2 as YSYEKL. V lost 4 bases and J lost 3; bases outside the gene matches: 9. CDR3 length: 18 amino acids. As DNA, the CDR3 is TGCGCCAGCAGCCCCCTGGGGTCTAGCGGGAGGGACACCGGGGAGCTGTTTTTT. Its translation: CASSPLGSSGRDTGELFF.